This is a list of T cell receptor beta chains from one sample in a study of blood T cell repertoires in COVID-19. Generated by immunoSEQ multiplex PCR, the TCRdb table keeps only in-frame clones and is missing some. The sample holds 150,000 to 200,000 clones, around 83% seen once. Sequenced: peripheral blood. These receptors all come from a man aged 40-49 years with acute or convalescent COVID-19. Both conserved end residues are part of each CDR3. The D gene is left open where the match is weak.

v_gene: TRBV7-2
d_gene: .
j_gene: TRBJ1-1
CDR3nt: TGTGCCAGCAGCTTAATACCACAGGGGAACACTGAAGCTTTCTTT
CDR3aa: CASSLIPQGNTEAFF

v_gene: TRBV9
d_gene: .
j_gene: TRBJ2-1
CDR3nt: TGTGCCAGCAGCGGAGCCGACTTTTTTCCTGACAATGAGCAGTTCTTC
CDR3aa: CASSGADFFPDNEQFF

v_gene: TRBV14
d_gene: TRBD1
j_gene: TRBJ2-1
CDR3nt: TGTGCCAGCAGCGAGGGACAGGGAATTGAGCAGTTCTTC
CDR3aa: CASSEGQGIEQFF

v_gene: TRBV6-5
d_gene: .
j_gene: TRBJ2-5
CDR3nt: TGTGCCAGCAGTTACTGGCGAGGGGAGACCCAGTACTTC
CDR3aa: CASSYWRGETQYF

v_gene: TRBV2
d_gene: .
j_gene: TRBJ1-1
CDR3nt: TGTGCCAGCAGCTCGCGGGTTCGGGGCACTGAAGCTTTCTTT
CDR3aa: CASSSRVRGTEAFF

v_gene: TRBV6-5
d_gene: .
j_gene: TRBJ2-5
CDR3nt: TGTGCCAGCAGTTACTACAGGGCTCGTGGGGAGACCCAGTACTTC
CDR3aa: CASSYYRARGETQYF

v_gene: TRBV27
d_gene: .
j_gene: TRBJ1-2
CDR3nt: TGTGCCAGCAGTTTATCTATGGCTTCCTATGGCTACACCTTC
CDR3aa: CASSLSMASYGYTF

v_gene: TRBV5-6
d_gene: .
j_gene: TRBJ2-3
CDR3nt: TGTGCCAGCAGCCGAGTCAGGAACACAGATACGCAGTATTTT
CDR3aa: CASSRVRNTDTQYF

v_gene: TRBV16
d_gene: .
j_gene: TRBJ2-1
CDR3nt: TGTGCCAGCAGCCAAGAGTCAGGGGAAAATGTTCAGTTCTTC
CDR3aa: CASSQESGENVQFF

v_gene: TRBV11-2
d_gene: TRBD2
j_gene: TRBJ2-1
CDR3nt: TGTGCCAGCAGCTTAGGCGGGGGGCCGTACAATGAGCAGTTCTTC
CDR3aa: CASSLGGGPYNEQFF

v_gene: TRBV28
d_gene: .
j_gene: TRBJ1-4
CDR3nt: TGTGCCAGCAGTTATGAGGAAAAACTGTTTTTT
CDR3aa: CASSYEEKLFF